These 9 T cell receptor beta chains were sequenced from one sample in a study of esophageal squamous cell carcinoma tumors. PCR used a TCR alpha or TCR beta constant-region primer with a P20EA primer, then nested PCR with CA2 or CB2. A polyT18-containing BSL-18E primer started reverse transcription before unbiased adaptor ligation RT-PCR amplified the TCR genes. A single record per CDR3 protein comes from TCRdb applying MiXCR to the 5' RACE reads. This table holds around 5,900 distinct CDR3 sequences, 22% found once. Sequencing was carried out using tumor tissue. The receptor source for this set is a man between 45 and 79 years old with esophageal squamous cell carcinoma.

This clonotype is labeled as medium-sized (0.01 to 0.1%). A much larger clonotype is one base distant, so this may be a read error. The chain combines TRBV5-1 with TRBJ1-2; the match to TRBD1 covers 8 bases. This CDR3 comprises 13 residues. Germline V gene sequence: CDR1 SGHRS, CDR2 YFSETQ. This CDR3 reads CASSRDRNYGDTF. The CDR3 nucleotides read TGCGCCAGCAGCCGGGACAGGAACTATGGCGACACCTTC.

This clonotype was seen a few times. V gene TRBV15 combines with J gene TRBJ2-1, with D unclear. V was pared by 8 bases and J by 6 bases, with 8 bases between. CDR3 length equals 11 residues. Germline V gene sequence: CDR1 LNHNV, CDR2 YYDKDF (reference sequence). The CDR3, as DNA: TGTGCCACCTTCAAGGGCAATGAGCAGTTCTTC. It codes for CATFKGNEQFF. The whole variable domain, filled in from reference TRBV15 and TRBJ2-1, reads DAMVIQNPRYQVTQFGKPVTLSCSQTLNHNVMYWYQQKSSQAPKLLFHYYDKDFNNEADTPDNFQSRRPNTSFCFLDIRSPGLGDTAMYLCATFKGNEQFFGPGTRLTVL.

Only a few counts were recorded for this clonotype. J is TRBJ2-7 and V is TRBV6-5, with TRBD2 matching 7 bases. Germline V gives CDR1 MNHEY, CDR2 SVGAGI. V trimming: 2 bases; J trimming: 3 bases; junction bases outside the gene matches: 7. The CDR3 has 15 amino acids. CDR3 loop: CASSYRATGGYEQYF. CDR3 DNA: TGTGCCAGCAGTTACCGTGCGACGGGGGGCTACGAGCAGTACTTC.

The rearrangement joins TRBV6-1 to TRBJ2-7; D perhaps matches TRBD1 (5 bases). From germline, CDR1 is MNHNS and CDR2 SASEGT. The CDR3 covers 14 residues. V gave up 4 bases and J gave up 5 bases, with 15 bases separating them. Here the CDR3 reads CASSGLGAPHEQYF. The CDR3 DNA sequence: TGTGCCAGCAGTGGGTTAGGGGCGCCCCACGAGCAGTACTTC.

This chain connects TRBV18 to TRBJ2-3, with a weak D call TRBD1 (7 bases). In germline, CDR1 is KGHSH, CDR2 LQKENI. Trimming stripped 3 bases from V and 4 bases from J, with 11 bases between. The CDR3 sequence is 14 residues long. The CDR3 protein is CASSPGGGADTQYF. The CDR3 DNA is TGTGCCAGCTCACCTGGAGGGGGCGCAGATACGCAGTATTTT.

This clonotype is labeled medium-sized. The CDR3, as DNA: TGTGCCAGCAGTTGGTTTTCCGGGACAGGGACCGCCGGGGAGCTGTTTTTT. It translates to CASSWFSGTGTAGELFF. V and J are TRBV27 and TRBJ2-2, with 9 bases identical to TRBD1. The V gene's germline CDR1 is MNHEY and CDR2 SMNVEV (reference sequence). The CDR3 spans 17 residues. The junction had 12 bases not matched to a gene; V was cut back by 4 bases and J by 6 bases.

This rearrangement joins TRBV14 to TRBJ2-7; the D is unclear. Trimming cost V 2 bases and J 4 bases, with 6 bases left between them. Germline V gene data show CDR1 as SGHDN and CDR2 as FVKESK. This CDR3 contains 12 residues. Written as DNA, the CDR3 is TGTGCCAGCAGCCAAACAAGTTACGAGCAGTACTTC. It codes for CASSQTSYEQYF.

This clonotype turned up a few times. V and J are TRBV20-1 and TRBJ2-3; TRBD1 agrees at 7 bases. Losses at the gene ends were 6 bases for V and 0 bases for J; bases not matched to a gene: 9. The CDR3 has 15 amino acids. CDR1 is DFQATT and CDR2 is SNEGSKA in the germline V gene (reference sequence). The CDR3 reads CSAARQGRSTDTQYF. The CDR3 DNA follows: TGCAGTGCCGCCAGACAGGGCAGGAGCACAGATACGCAGTATTTT.

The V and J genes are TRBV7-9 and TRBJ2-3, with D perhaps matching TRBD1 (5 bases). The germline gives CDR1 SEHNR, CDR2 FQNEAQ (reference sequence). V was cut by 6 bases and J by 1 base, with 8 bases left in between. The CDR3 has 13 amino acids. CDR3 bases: TGTGCCAGCAGGCTAGGGGGCACAGATACGCAGTATTTT. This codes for CASRLGGTDTQYF. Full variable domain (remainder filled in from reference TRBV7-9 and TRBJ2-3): DTGVSQNPRHKITKRGQNVTFRCDPISEHNRLYWYRQTLGQGPEFLTYFQNEAQLEKSRLLSDRFSAERPKGSFSTLEIQRTEQGDSAMYLCASRLGGTDTQYFGPGTRLTVL.